This T cell receptor beta chain was profiled in a study of blood T cell repertoires in COVID-19 (TCRdb year 2020). For the wider study: The collaborator samples originated in the United States, Italy and Spain and spanned the acute and convalescent phases of COVID-19. Where available, HLA class I and class II types were taken from metadata supplied by the sample provider and were not determined by assay-based typing. The material from the prospective study consisted of cDNA or gDNA derived from T cells, B-cell-depleted T cells, or PBMCs. The repertoires were made available in a free public database intended to serve as a resource for research on the immune response to SARS-CoV-2. The dataset comprised deeply sampled blood TCRbeta repertoires from subjects exposed to, actively infected with, or recovered from COVID-19. The sample metadata nearly always contained a de-identified subject ID, COVID-19 status, age in years and sex. The samples were drawn from two sources: the first 160 participants of the ongoing ImmuneRACE study, and 1,200 or so subjects contributed by 6 global collaborators. Findings and caveats that apply to the study as a whole: The quantity of clinical and demographic metadata differed by source and by participant and was supplied without curation.

One collaborating source in Seattle enrolled patients while the patients were actively infected and followed the patients over time throughout the course of disease. Each collaborating institution followed its own protocols to collect whole blood in K2EDTA tubes. For TCRbeta analysis, collaborators shipped samples in one of three forms: frozen whole blood, isolated PBMCs, or DNA extracted from either of those sample types. Notes on this clone: Its antigen target is currently unknown. No much larger clone exists at a distance of one base, and base qualities are not known.

CDR1 and CDR2, per the germline V gene, are SGHRS and YFSETQ. From the cysteine up to the phenylalanine, the CDR3 has a length of 16 residues. Solely the CDR3 DNA is kept, with 48 bases framed from the first base. The germline ends are 18 bases apart after V is trimmed by 4 bases and J by 4 bases. The immunoSEQ Assay, a bias-controlled multiplex PCR, was used to amplify TCRbeta CDR3 regions from genomic DNA. The paper's data handling went like this. The number of nucleated cells in each sample was estimated by amplification of reference gene primers within the assay. To quantify the absolute abundance of each unique TCRbeta CDR3 rearrangement, sequence reads were collapsed and filtered. For each sample, productive Simpson clonality was calculated as the square root of Simpson's diversity index over productive rearrangements. TCRdb retrieved this table from immuneACCESS and kept in-frame rearrangements only. Not all clones are present; in checked studies, unresolved V genes account for under half, and no reason is known for the remainder. Clone size and the V and J calls come from that table; the DNA yielded D and trimming. The sample includes 55,000 to 80,000 clones, with around four fifths observed a single time. The top ten clones comprise 11% to 15% of the sample.

This receptor was obtained from a man in his 60s with COVID-19, enrolled during active disease. The sequencing sample was made of peripheral blood. The rearrangement combines TRBV5-1 with TRBJ2-1; possibly the D gene is TRBD2, per 7 matching bases. The CDR3: CASSPGVGGPYNEQFF. Read as DNA, the sequence is TGCGCCAGCAGCCCTGGTGTGGGGGGGCCTTACAATGAGCAGTTCTTC. Joined to the reference TRBV5-1 and TRBJ2-1 proteins, this CDR3 gives the full variable domain: KAGVTQTPRYLIKTRGQQVTLSCSPISGHRSVSWYQQTPGQGLQFLFEYFSETQRNKGNFPGRFSGRQFSNSRSEMNVSTLELGDSALYLCASSPGVGGPYNEQFFGPGTRLTVL.